Sequencing of this T cell receptor (beta chain) was carried out in a study of T cells in Graves' hyperthyroidism and ophthalmopathy. Study-wide findings and caveats: Most clonotypes expanded in thyroid above 0.001 were likewise present in blood.

In the case of this clonotype: What it binds is unknown.

RNA transcripts gave rise to amplified TCR beta CDR3 regions. The HTBI primer set was used in a first-round RT-PCR of the TCR CDR3. In TCRdb, the multiplex PCR reads were re-called with MiXCR into one record per CDR3 protein. The sample contains around 660,000 distinct CDR3 sequences, just under 45% of which appear only once. Per germline, CDR1 SGHKS and CDR2 YYEKEE (reference sequence). The CDR3 runs to 14 residues. Trimming stripped 3 bases from V and 5 bases from J, with 12 bases between. This clonotype was obtained from an adult man with Graves' disease, either hyperthyroidism or ophthalmopathy (not recorded which). The gene calls are TRBV5-5 and TRBJ1-5, with a weak D call TRBD1 (5 bases). Sequencing was carried out using peripheral blood or thyroid tissue (not recorded which). Here the CDR3 reads CASSSGTDYQPQHF. CDR3 coding DNA: TGTGCCAGCAGCTCCGGGACTGATTATCAGCCCCAGCATTTT.